This is a list of T cell receptor beta chains from one sample in a study of cytomegalovirus exposure and HLA in healthy donors. The assay was immunoSEQ multiplex PCR, and TCRdb's table has in-frame clones only and misses some. There are about 43,000 clones in the sample; around nine tenths occur only once, and over 5% lies in the top ten. Sequencing was carried out using PBMCs. The receptors originated from a man in his late teens or twenties in good health and CMV-seronegative. The CDR3 runs from the conserved cysteine through the conserved F or W. D genes are given only for firm matches. Size values are once, few and many counts, or a class for expanded clones, and some rows have none.

TRBD1	NA	TRBJ1-4	TRBV19	TGTGCCAGTAGCCTCGACAGGGCAACTAATGAAAAACTGTTTTTT	CASSLDRATNEKLFF
TRBD1	NA	TRBJ2-1	TRBV11-2	TGTGCCAGCAAAGACAGGGGACTGCTCAATGAGCAGTTCTTC	CASKDRGLLNEQFF
TRBD2	NA	TRBJ2-3	TRBV29-1	TGCAGCGTTGAAGGCAAAACTAGCGGGGGGCGGAATACGCAGTATTTT	CSVEGKTSGGRNTQYF
NA	NA	TRBJ1-2	TRBV6-6	TGTGCCAGCAGTTATCACGGAGCTAACTATGGCTACACCTTC	CASSYHGANYGYTF
TRBD2	NA	TRBJ2-3	TRBV2	TGTGCCAGCAGGACTAGCCCCACCACAGATACGCAGTATTTT	CASRTSPTTDTQYF
TRBD1	NA	TRBJ1-5	TRBV2	TGTGCCAGCAGTGATTACAGGGGGAATCAGCCCCAGCATTTT	CASSDYRGNQPQHF
NA	NA	TRBJ2-7	TRBV4-2	TGTGCCAGCAGCCAAGAGCGGGGATCCTACGAGCAGTACTTC	CASSQERGSYEQYF
TRBD2	NA	TRBJ2-3	TRBV27	TGTGCCAGCAGTTTAGCACTAGCGGCAGATACGCAGTATTTT	CASSLALAADTQYF
NA	few	TRBJ2-5	TRBV7-9	TGTGCCAGCAGCCAAGGGGCGACTTACCAAGAGACCCAGTACTTC	CASSQGATYQETQYF
NA	once	TRBJ1-3	TRBV7-8	TGTGCCAGCAGCTTAGATACAGGGATTTCTGGAAACACCATATATTTT	CASSLDTGISGNTIYF
NA	NA	TRBJ1-2	TRBV19	TGTGCCAGTAGTACAGGGATGGCTGGCTACACCTTC	CASSTGMAGYTF